These 16 T cell receptor beta chains share one sample of origin, sequenced in a study of response to subunit inactivated influenza vaccine. From the RT-PCR reads, TCRdb called clonotypes with MiXCR, one entry per CDR3 protein. The table records roughly 620,000 distinct CDR3 sequences, roughly 12% of them present only once. The data also belong to a second study, concerning T cells expressing NK-cell markers. That report notes: As the method of synthesis, 5'RACE template switching with UMIs yielded TCR beta cDNA.

The source was PBMCs from blood, collected on the day of vaccination. The source is a man aged 45-60 years who received an inactivated influenza vaccine.

This clonotype has a count of ten or more. The chain couples TRBV14 to TRBJ2-2; the match to TRBD1 covers 8 bases. The ends lost 1 base at V and 5 bases at J; junction bases unmatched: 0. Germline lookup yields CDR1 SGHDN and CDR2 FVKESK. The CDR3 covers 14 residues. CDR3 residues: CASSQGTGTGELFF. The CDR3 nucleotides are TGTGCCAGCAGCCAAGGGACAGGGACCGGGGAGCTGTTTTTT.

In this sample, this clonotype turned up many times. The rearrangement links TRBV12-3 or TRBV12-4 to TRBJ2-3; TRBD2 might be the D (5 bases). V was clipped by 5 bases and J by 1 base, with 16 bases between them. This CDR3 is 16 amino acids long. The CDR3 loop reads CASSGTRSPGTDTQYF. The CDR3 DNA follows: TGTGCCAGCAGTGGAACTAGGTCCCCGGGCACAGATACGCAGTATTTT.

This clonotype was counted at least ten times. The CDR3 loop reads CASSLDREAYEQYF. The CDR3 coding sequence is TGCGCCAGCAGCTTGGACAGGGAAGCATACGAGCAGTACTTC. The rearrangement uses TRBV5-1 and TRBJ2-7; D possibly corresponds to TRBD1 (6 bases). V was cut by 0 bases and J by 4 bases, with 11 bases left in between. CDR3 length equals 14 residues. Germline V gene sequence: CDR1 SGHRS, CDR2 YFSETQ.

This clonotype was seen a handful of times. The chain employs TRBV5-1 and TRBJ2-1; 10 bases align to TRBD2. Unmatched junction bases numbered 4, after V lost 0 bases and J lost 4 bases. The germline gives CDR1 SGHRS, CDR2 YFSETQ. The CDR3 sequence is 16 residues long. The CDR3 region has the DNA TGCGCCAGCAGCTTGGATGTAGCGGGAGGTTACAATGAGCAGTTCTTC. Translating gives CASSLDVAGGYNEQFF.

This clonotype has a single count. The rearrangement links TRBV13 to TRBJ2-1; 8 bases match TRBD2. The germline V gene has CDR1 PRHDT and CDR2 FYEKMQ (reference sequence). After removal of 5 bases from V and 0 bases from J, the junction contained 6 bases not matched to a gene. The CDR3 is made up of 16 amino acids. DNA of the CDR3: TGTGCCAGCAGCGTCAGCGGGACTAGCTCCTACAATGAGCAGTTCTTC. Translating it yields CASSVSGTSSYNEQFF.

This clonotype was found a few times. The chain recombines TRBV20-1 with TRBJ2-1; D is perhaps TRBD1 (6 bases). Trimming took off 6 bases at V and 5 bases at J, with 20 bases between the two ends. CDR1 and CDR2 (germline): DFQATT, SNEGSKA (reference sequence). The CDR3 extends over 15 amino acids. The CDR3 spells CSAPRAQGVHNEQFF. DNA of the CDR3: TGCAGTGCCCCCCGCGCACAGGGAGTACACAATGAGCAGTTCTTC.

The chain couples TRBV4-3 to TRBJ2-6; D is possibly TRBD1 (5 bases). This CDR3 has 19 residues. V was shortened by 0 bases and J by 0 bases, with 15 bases between the two germline ends. Per germline, CDR1 LGHNA and CDR2 YSLEER. The chain's CDR3 is CASSQDFQGPFSGANVLTF. CDR3 DNA: TGCGCCAGCAGCCAAGATTTCCAGGGCCCCTTCTCTGGGGCCAACGTCCTGACTTTC.

The chain has TRBV4-1 and TRBJ2-7; maybe TRBD1 (6 bases). Trimming removed 4 bases from V and 4 bases from J, with 17 bases in between. CDR1 and CDR2 (germline): MGHRA, YSYEKL. There are 15 residues in the CDR3. The CDR3 is CASSLQIRGQYEQYF. CDR3 nucleotides: TGCGCCAGCAGCCTCCAAATTCGGGGACAATACGAGCAGTACTTC.

This clonotype has a handful of counts. The rearrangement joins TRBV10-3 to TRBJ2-3; 9 nucleotides agree with TRBD1. V shed 6 bases, J shed 2 bases, and the junction held 3 bases outside the gene matches. CDR1 ENHRY and CDR2 SYGVKD come from the germline V gene. The CDR3 totals 14 residues. This CDR3 reads CAISRDRDTDTQYF. The DNA of the CDR3 is TGTGCCATCAGCCGGGACAGGGACACAGATACGCAGTATTTT.

The chain joins TRBV7-9 to TRBJ2-7; 8 bases map to TRBD2. The CDR3 runs to 14 residues. Germline CDR1 reads SEHNR; CDR2 reads FQNEAQ (reference sequence). V shed 5 bases, J shed 5 bases, and the junction held 8 bases outside the gene matches. CDR3 coding DNA: TGTGCCAGCAGCACCAGGTCGGGAGGGGACGAGCAGTACTTC. Translated, it gives CASSTRSGGDEQYF. Drawing the rest from reference TRBV7-9 and TRBJ2-7, the complete variable domain is DTGVSQNPRHKITKRGQNVTFRCDPISEHNRLYWYRQTLGQGPEFLTYFQNEAQLEKSRLLSDRFSAERPKGSFSTLEIQRTEQGDSAMYLCASSTRSGGDEQYFGPGTRLTVT.

This clonotype has only a few counts. The chain couples TRBV27 to TRBJ1-5; D might be TRBD1 (5 bases). Trimming took off 3 bases at V and 4 bases at J, with 22 bases between the two ends. This CDR3 is built from 18 residues. Germline assignment: CDR1 MNHEY and CDR2 SMNVEV (reference sequence). The chain's CDR3 is CASSLLAGRGSPNQPQHF. CDR3 DNA: TGTGCCAGCAGTTTGTTGGCAGGGAGAGGGTCGCCTAATCAGCCCCAGCATTTT.

In its sample, this clonotype was seen many times. V is TRBV29-1 and J is TRBJ2-5; TRBD2 matches at 11 bases. The V and J ends lost 2 bases and 5 bases, in that order; junction bases with no gene match: 7. Germline V gives CDR1 SQVTM, CDR2 ANQGSEA. This CDR3 has 15 amino acids. The CDR3 DNA sequence: TGCAGCGTTGAATTCACTAGCGGGAGTCGGGAGACCCAGTACTTC. Protein product: CSVEFTSGSRETQYF. Full variable domain (rest looked up from reference TRBV29-1 and TRBJ2-5): SAVISQKPSRDICQRGTSLTIQCQVDSQVTMMFWYRQQPGQSLTLIATANQGSEATYESGFVIDKFPISRPNLTFSTLTVSNMSPEDSSIYLCSVEFTSGSRETQYFGPGTRLLVL.

This clonotype was seen more than once but under ten times. The rearrangement uses TRBV15 and TRBJ2-2; 9 bases map to TRBD1. The J segment lost 0 bases and the V segment lost 2 bases, leaving 1 base of the junction unmatched. The CDR3 totals 16 residues. CDR1 and CDR2 (germline): LNHNV, YYDKDF (reference sequence). This CDR3 is CATSRTGGANTGELFF. The CDR3 bases are TGTGCCACCAGCAGAACAGGGGGCGCGAACACCGGGGAGCTGTTTTTT.

This clonotype was observed many times. The CDR3 spells CASTRVAGELFF. In DNA form, the CDR3 reads TGTGCCAGTACCAGGGTAGCCGGGGAGCTGTTTTTT. V is TRBV28 and J is TRBJ2-2; maybe TRBD1 (5 bases). Trimming took 9 bases from V and 6 from J, leaving 11 bases between them. This CDR3 spans 12 amino acids. The germline V gene has CDR1 MDHEN and CDR2 SYDVKM.

This clonotype was counted at least ten times. The chain recombines TRBV27 with TRBJ1-1, with D maybe TRBD1 (5 bases). V was trimmed by 4 bases and J by 3 bases, leaving 12 bases between them. Germline V gives CDR1 MNHEY, CDR2 SMNVEV (reference sequence). The CDR3 runs 14 residues. The CDR3 spells CASSSQGDHTEAFF. In nucleotides, the CDR3 is TGTGCCAGCAGTTCCCAAGGGGACCACACTGAAGCTTTCTTT.

This chain joins TRBV7-8 and TRBJ2-7; 7 nucleotides align to TRBD2. The trim removed 7 bases at V and 2 bases at J, leaving 11 bases unmatched. Germline CDR1 reads SGHVS; CDR2 reads FQNEAQ. The CDR3 loop spans 15 amino acids. CDR3 loop: CASTSVAGVAYEQYF. In DNA form, the CDR3 reads TGTGCCAGCACCTCTGTAGCGGGCGTAGCCTACGAGCAGTACTTC.